This TCR beta chain was profiled in a study of pediatric ulcerative colitis. Study-wide results and caveats: Repertoires came from total lymphocyte DNA, not specific subsets. Substantially fewer templates came from a couple of patients' blood samples.

This was a survey-level run. Profiled with immunoSEQ multiplex PCR; TCRdb holds only in-frame clones, not every one. This sample carries some 25,000 clones, over 65% of them seen once, and the ten largest clones take about 8.3%. One to two pinch biopsies were taken from the rectum during colonoscopy. V was trimmed by 2 bases and J by 2 bases, leaving 9 bases between them. Germline assignment: CDR1 SGHDT and CDR2 YYEEEE. The CDR3 runs to 14 residues. With respect to this clone: Its antigen is currently unknown.

The clonotype was recovered from a boy aged 5-17 years with severe ulcerative colitis. The sequencing input was gut tissue. The chain is built from TRBV5-6 and TRBJ2-3; D gene uncertain. CDR3 nucleotide sequence: TGTGCCAGCAGCTTCGGGCTAGACACAGATACGCAGTATTTT. It translates to CASSFGLDTDTQYF.